A selection of T cell receptor beta chains follows, all from one sample in a study of blood T cell repertoires in COVID-19. Repertoires were generated with immunoSEQ multiplex PCR, while TCRdb's copy carries only in-frame clones and drops some. Among hundreds of thousands of clones, around 84% were seen once, and the ten largest hold approximately 4%. The material sequenced was PBMCs or T cells enriched from blood (not recorded which). These receptors all stem from a man aged 30 to 45 with acute COVID-19. Both conserved end residues are part of each CDR3. The order of the fields is V gene, clone size, J gene, D gene, CDR3 protein. D genes are given only for firm matches. Size tells how often a clone was seen (once, few, many) or the class of an expanded clone, and some rows leave it out.

TRBV10-2	-	TRBJ1-6	-	CASRGQGTYNSPLHF
TRBV11-3	-	TRBJ2-1	TRBD1	CASSFRDSDYNEQFF
TRBV5-5	-	TRBJ1-4	TRBD1	CASSFRDRGNEKLFF
TRBV29-1	-	TRBJ2-1	-	CSVPVMSGGTYNEQFF
TRBV5-4	-	TRBJ1-4	-	CASSPSGGARDEKLFF
TRBV7-8	-	TRBJ1-6	-	CASSLYGGGSYNSPLHF
TRBV18	-	TRBJ1-4	-	CASSPIAGGDEKLFF
TRBV11-2	few	TRBJ1-1	-	CASSLVTARNTEAFF
TRBV7-2	-	TRBJ2-2	TRBD1	CASSRTGGSTGELFF
TRBV9	once	TRBJ1-6	-	CASSSRGDNSPLHF
TRBV19	-	TRBJ1-6	TRBD1	CASSYGQGDWSSPLHF
TRBV30	-	TRBJ2-1	TRBD2	CAWREWASGSNDEQFF
TRBV5-4	-	TRBJ1-2	TRBD1	CASNRQGTGSYGYTF
TRBV14	few	TRBJ1-6	-	CASSQTRTANSPLHF
TRBV28	few	TRBJ1-2	TRBD1	CASSPDRGAPLNGYTF
TRBV24-1	once	TRBJ2-3	-	CATRAGGTDTQYF
TRBV6-1	few	TRBJ1-4	-	CASSEYGDGKLFF
TRBV5-6	-	TRBJ1-1	-	CASSYQGFGTEAFF
TRBV19	once	TRBJ2-3	TRBD1	CASSPAGTGEDTQYF
TRBV19	-	TRBJ2-3	TRBD2	CASRDRGGPRSDTQYF
TRBV5-1	once	TRBJ1-4	-	CASSFGGSQGEKLFF
TRBV28	-	TRBJ1-2	-	CASQPAGREIGYTF
TRBV13	-	TRBJ2-1	TRBD2	CASSFGVLAGNNEQFF
TRBV11-3	-	TRBJ1-1	-	CASSLDLGQMNTEAFF
TRBV5-1	-	TRBJ2-2	TRBD2	CASSLGLAGEGTGELFF
TRBV27	-	TRBJ1-2	-	CASSLFRGPSYGYTF
TRBV9	few	TRBJ2-1	TRBD1	CASSPRGQYNEQFF
TRBV2	-	TRBJ2-1	-	CASSDFVGEQFF
TRBV11-2	-	TRBJ2-3	TRBD2	CASSFASGYTDTQYF
TRBV13	-	TRBJ1-1	-	CASSLRQPPGEAFF
TRBV19	-	TRBJ1-1	-	CASSKNTMNTEAFF
TRBV9	-	TRBJ1-3	-	CASSVGLGYRGDTIYF
TRBV6-2/TRBV6-3	-	TRBJ1-2	-	CASSFGHGLSTGGYTF
TRBV5-4	-	TRBJ1-1	TRBD1	CASSTTGVNTEAFF
TRBV7-2	-	TRBJ2-1	TRBD2	CASSVRLAGVRNEQFF
TRBV30	-	TRBJ2-1	-	CAWRRGIATGEQFF
TRBV6-2/TRBV6-3	few	TRBJ1-4	-	CASSRIRQTANEKLFF
TRBV2	-	TRBJ2-5	-	CASSEVVSAGTQYF
TRBV2	-	TRBJ1-3	-	CASSRGGSSGNTIYF
TRBV19	-	TRBJ2-1	TRBD2	CASTERRGAGTSGRAYNEQFF
TRBV3-1/TRBV3-2	-	TRBJ1-3	-	CASSEGGGSGNTIYF